This T cell receptor beta chain was identified in a study of post-analysis software for immune sequencing data. About the research overall: In terms of disease course, relapsing-remitting, secondary progressive and progressive-relapsing multiple sclerosis were included. Study-wide results and caveats: Patients used about 5 TRBV segments, including TRBV5-6, TRBV5-1 and TRBV20-1, more often than controls. Controls showed significantly higher normalized Chao1 diversity than did multiple sclerosis patients. Same-batch preparations were strongly co-clustered by F measure.

In the case of this clonotype: No antigen is known for it.

Unique molecular identifiers featured in each of the TCR beta cDNA libraries. TCRdb called the PCR reads again in MiXCR, with one record for every CDR3 protein. This table holds 400,000 to 500,000 distinct CDR3 sequences, over 30% found once. Unmatched junction bases numbered 11, after V lost 6 bases and J lost 9 bases. Germline CDR1 and CDR2: MDHEN and SYDVKM. The CDR3 extends over 14 amino acids. This receptor was taken from a girl aged 2-10 years with multiple sclerosis. The V gene is TRBV28, the J gene TRBJ1-2; TRBD1 agrees at 9 bases. The material sequenced was blood. CDR3 in amino acids: CASSTAGTGPRYTF. CDR3 nucleotide sequence: TGTGCCAGCAGCACAGCCGGGACAGGGCCGCGCTACACCTTC.